This T cell receptor (beta chain) appears in the sequencing data of a study of PD-L1 blockade in urothelial cancer. Study background: Before enrollment, 0 to 3 chemotherapy regimens had been given to patients.

Time point defined: pretreatment peripheral blood. Each patient contributed between 1 and 8 total time points of blood mononuclear cells, pretreatment and during treatment. Generated by immunoSEQ multiplex PCR, the TCRdb table keeps only in-frame clones and is missing some. This table has roughly 63,000 clones, 81% appearing once. The CDR3 is 14 residues long. Germline assignment: CDR1 PRHDT and CDR2 FYEKMQ (reference sequence). Trimming stripped 4 bases from V and 6 bases from J, with 16 bases between. The rearrangement joins TRBV13 to TRBJ2-7; D might be TRBD1 (6 bases). The receptor's source is a man between 65 and 79 years old with urothelial cancer. The sequencing used PBMCs, collected around atezolizumab (anti-PD-L1) treatment. CDR3 bases: TGTGCCAGCAGCTCAGCCGGGACACCCGGCGAGCAGTACTTC. Its translation: CASSSAGTPGEQYF.